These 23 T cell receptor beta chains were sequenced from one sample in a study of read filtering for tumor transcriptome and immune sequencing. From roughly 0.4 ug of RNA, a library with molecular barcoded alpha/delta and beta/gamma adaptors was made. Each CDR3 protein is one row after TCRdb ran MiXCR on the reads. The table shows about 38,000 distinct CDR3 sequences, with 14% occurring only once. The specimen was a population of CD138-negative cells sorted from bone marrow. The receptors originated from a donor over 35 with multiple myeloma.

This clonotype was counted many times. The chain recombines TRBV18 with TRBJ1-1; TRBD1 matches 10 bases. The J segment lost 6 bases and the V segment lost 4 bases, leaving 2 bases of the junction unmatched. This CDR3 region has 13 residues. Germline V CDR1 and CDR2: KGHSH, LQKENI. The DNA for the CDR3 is TGTGCCAGCTCACGGGGGACAGGGGCTGAAGCTTTCTTT. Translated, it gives CASSRGTGAEAFF.

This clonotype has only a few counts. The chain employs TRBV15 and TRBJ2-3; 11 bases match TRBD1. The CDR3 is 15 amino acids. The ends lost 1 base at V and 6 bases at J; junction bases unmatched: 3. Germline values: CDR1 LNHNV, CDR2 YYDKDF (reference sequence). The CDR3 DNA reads TGTGCCACCAGCAGAGTGGGGACAGGGGGGGATACGCAGTATTTT. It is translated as CATSRVGTGGDTQYF.

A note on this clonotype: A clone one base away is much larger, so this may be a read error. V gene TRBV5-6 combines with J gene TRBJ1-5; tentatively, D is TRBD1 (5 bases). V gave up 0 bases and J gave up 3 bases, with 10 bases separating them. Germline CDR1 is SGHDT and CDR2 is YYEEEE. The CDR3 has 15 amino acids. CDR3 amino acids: CASSLGQGYNQPQHF. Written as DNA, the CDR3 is TGTGCCAGCAGCTTGGGGCAGGGTTACAATCAGCCCCAGCATTTT.

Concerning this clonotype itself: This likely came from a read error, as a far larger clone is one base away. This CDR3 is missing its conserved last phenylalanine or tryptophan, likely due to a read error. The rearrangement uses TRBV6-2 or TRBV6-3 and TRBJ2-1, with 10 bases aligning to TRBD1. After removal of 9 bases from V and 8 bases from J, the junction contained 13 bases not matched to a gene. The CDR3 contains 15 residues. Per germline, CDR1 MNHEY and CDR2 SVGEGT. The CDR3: CASDDRDRGLYEQFL. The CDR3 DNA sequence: TGTGCCAGTGATGACCGGGACAGGGGTTTGTATGAGCAGTTCCTC.

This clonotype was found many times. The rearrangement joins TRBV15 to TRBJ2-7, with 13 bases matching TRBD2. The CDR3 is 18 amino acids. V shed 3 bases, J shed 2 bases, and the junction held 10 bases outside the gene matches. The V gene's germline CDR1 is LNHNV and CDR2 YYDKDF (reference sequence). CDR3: CATSRDRLAGGIAYEQYF. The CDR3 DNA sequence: TGTGCCACCAGCAGGGACCGACTAGCGGGGGGTATTGCCTACGAGCAGTACTTC. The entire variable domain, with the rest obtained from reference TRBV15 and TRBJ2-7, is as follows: DAMVIQNPRYQVTQFGKPVTLSCSQTLNHNVMYWYQQKSSQAPKLLFHYYDKDFNNEADTPDNFQSRRPNTSFCFLDIRSPGLGDTAMYLCATSRDRLAGGIAYEQYFGPGTRLTVT.

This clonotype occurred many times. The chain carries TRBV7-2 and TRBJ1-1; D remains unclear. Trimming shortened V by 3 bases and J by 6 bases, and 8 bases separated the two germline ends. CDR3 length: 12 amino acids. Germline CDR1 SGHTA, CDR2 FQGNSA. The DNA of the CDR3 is TGTGCCAGCAGCTTCGTGGCTGCTGAAGCTTTCTTT. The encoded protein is CASSFVAAEAFF.

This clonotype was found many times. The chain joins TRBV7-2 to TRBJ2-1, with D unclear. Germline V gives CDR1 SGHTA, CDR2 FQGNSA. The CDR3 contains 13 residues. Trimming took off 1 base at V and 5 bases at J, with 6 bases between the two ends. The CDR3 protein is CASSLVGDNEQFF. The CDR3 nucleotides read TGTGCCAGCAGCTTAGTAGGCGACAATGAGCAGTTCTTC.

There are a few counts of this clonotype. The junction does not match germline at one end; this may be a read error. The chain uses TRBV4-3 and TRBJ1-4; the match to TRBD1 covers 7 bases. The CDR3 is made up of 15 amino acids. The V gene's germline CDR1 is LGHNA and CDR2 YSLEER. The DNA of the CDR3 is TGCGCCAGCAGCCAGGAACAGGGGAGGGATGAAAAACTGCTCTTT. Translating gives CASSQEQGRDEKLLF.

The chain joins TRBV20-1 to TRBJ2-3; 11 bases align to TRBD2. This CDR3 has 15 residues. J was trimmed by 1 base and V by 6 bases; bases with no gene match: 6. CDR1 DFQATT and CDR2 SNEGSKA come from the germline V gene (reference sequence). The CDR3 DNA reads TGCAGTGCAAGTATAGCGGGGGGGCGCACAGATACGCAGTATTTT. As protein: CSASIAGGRTDTQYF.

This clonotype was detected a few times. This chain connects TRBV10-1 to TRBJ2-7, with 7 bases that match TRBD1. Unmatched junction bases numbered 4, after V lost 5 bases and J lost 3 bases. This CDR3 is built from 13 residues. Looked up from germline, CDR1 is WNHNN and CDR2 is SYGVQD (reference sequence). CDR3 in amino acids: CASSSGQDYEQYF. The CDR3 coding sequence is TGCGCCAGCAGTTCAGGACAGGACTACGAGCAGTACTTC.

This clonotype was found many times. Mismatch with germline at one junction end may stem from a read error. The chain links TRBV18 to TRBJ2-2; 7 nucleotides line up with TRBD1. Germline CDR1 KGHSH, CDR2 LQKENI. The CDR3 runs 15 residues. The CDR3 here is CASSPDRTNTWELFF. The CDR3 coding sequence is TGTGCCAGCTCACCGGACAGGACGAACACCTGGGAGCTGTTTTTT.

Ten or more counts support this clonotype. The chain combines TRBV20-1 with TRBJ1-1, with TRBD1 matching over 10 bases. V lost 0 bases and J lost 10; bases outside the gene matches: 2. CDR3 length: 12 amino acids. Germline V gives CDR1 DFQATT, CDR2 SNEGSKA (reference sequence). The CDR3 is CSARDRTGGAFF. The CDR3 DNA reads TGCAGTGCTAGAGATCGGACAGGGGGAGCTTTCTTT.

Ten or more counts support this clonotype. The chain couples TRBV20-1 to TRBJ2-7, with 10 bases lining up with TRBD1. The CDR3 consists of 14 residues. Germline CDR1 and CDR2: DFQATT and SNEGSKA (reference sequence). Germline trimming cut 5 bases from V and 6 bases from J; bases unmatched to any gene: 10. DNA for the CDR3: TGCAGTGCTCAAGCCCGGGACAGGGGTGGCGAGCAGTACTTC. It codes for CSAQARDRGGEQYF.

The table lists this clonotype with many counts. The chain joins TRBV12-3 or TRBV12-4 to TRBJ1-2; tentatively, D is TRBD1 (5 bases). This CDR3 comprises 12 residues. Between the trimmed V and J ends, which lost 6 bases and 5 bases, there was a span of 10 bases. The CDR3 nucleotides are TGTGCCAGCAGCCCGGGACCTTATGGCTACACCTTC. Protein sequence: CASSPGPYGYTF.

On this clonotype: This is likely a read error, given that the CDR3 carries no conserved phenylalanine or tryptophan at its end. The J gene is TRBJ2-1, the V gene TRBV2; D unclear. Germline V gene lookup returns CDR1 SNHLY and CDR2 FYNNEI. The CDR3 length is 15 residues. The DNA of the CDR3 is TGTGCCAGCAGTCGGACGGAACGCTCCTACAAGGAGCAGTTCCTC. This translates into CASSRTERSYKEQFL.

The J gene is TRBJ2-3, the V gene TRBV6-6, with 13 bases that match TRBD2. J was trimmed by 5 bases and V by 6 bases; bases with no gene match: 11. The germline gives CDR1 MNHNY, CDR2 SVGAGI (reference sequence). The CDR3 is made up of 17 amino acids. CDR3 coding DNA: TGTGCCAGCAGCAAGACGACTAGCGGGGGGACCAAAGATACGCAGTATTTT. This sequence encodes CASSKTTSGGTKDTQYF.

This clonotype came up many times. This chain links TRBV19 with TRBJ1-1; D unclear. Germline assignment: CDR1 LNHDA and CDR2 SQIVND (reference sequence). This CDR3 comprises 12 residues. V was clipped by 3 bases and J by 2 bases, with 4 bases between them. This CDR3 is CASSMGNTEAFF. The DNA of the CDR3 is TGTGCCAGTAGTATGGGAAACACTGAAGCTTTCTTT.

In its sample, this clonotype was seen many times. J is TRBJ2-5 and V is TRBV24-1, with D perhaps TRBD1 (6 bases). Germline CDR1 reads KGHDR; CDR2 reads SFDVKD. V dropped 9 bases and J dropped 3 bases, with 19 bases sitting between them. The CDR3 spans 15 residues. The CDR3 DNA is TGTGCCACCGGTAACCAGGGGACCCTGGAAGAGACCCAGTACTTC. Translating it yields CATGNQGTLEETQYF.

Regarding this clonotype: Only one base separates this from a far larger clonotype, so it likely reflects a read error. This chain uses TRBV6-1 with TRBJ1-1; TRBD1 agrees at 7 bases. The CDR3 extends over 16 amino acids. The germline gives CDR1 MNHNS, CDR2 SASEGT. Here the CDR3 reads CANSISRTGGVFEAFF. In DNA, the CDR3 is TGTGCCAACAGTATCTCCCGGACAGGCGGAGTTTTTGAAGCTTTCTTT.

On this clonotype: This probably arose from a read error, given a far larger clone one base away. The CDR3 sequence is CAGSLANGLIYGYTF. DNA of the CDR3: TGTGCCGGCAGCTTAGCTAATGGACTCATCTATGGCTACACCTTC. The gene calls are TRBV7-3 and TRBJ1-2; no reliable D call. CDR1 is SGHTA and CDR2 is FQGTGA in the germline V gene. The CDR3 runs to 15 residues.

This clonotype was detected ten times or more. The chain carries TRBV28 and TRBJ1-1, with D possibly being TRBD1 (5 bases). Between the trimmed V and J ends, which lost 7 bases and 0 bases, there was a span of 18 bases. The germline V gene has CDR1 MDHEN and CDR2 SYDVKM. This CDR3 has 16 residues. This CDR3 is CASNNPGGAMNTEAFF. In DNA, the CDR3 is TGTGCCAGCAATAACCCGGGAGGGGCAATGAACACTGAAGCTTTCTTT.

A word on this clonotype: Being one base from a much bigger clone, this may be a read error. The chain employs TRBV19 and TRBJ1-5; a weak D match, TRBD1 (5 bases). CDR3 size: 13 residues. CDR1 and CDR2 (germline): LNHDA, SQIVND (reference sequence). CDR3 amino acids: CASMGENNLPQHF. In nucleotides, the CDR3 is TGTGCCAGTATGGGGGAGAACAATCTGCCCCAGCATTTT.

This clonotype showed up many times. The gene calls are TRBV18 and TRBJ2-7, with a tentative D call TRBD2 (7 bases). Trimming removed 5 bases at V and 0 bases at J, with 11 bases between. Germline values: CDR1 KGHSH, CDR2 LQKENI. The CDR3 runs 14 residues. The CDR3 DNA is TGTGCCAGCTCATCGCGGGGGCTCTCCTACGAGCAGTACTTC. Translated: CASSSRGLSYEQYF.